These T cell receptor beta chains were read from a single sample in a study of PD-1 blockade in classical Hodgkin lymphoma. Some clones are missing from TCRdb's copy, which holds only in-frame ones; the method was immunoSEQ multiplex PCR. This table holds 13,000 to 15,000 clones, roughly 87% found once. Sequenced here: peripheral blood mononuclear cells (PBMCs), sampled at baseline. These receptors were taken from a human donor with classical Hodgkin lymphoma. Each CDR3 is given with its conserved first and last residue. The D gene is left open where the match is weak. The size field is filled for only some rows; it gives once, few, many or a size class.

clone size: NA; D gene: NA; J gene: TRBJ2-5; V gene: TRBV10-3; CDR3 DNA: TGTGCCATCAGTGAACACGGGTGGTTAGAGACCCAGTACTTC; CDR3 protein: CAISEHGWLETQYF
clone size: once; D gene: TRBD1; J gene: TRBJ2-7; V gene: TRBV9; CDR3 DNA: TGTGCCAGCAGCCCGAGGGGGCAAACCTACGAGCAGTACTTC; CDR3 protein: CASSPRGQTYEQYF
clone size: few; D gene: NA; J gene: TRBJ2-2; V gene: TRBV9; CDR3 DNA: TGTGCCAGCAGCGAGGGGGGACTACCTGGCGGGGAGCTGTTTTTT; CDR3 protein: CASSEGGLPGGELFF
clone size: NA; D gene: TRBD2; J gene: TRBJ2-3; V gene: TRBV4-2; CDR3 DNA: TGTGCCAGCAGCCAACAACCCCCTGGGGGGGGCACAGATACGCAGTATTTT; CDR3 protein: CASSQQPPGGGTDTQYF
clone size: NA; D gene: NA; J gene: TRBJ2-5; V gene: TRBV9; CDR3 DNA: TGTGCCAGCAGCGTAGAATACAGGAACCAAGAGACCCAGTACTTC; CDR3 protein: CASSVEYRNQETQYF
clone size: NA; D gene: NA; J gene: TRBJ2-2; V gene: TRBV21-1; CDR3 DNA: TGTGCCAGCAGCAAACCCTCCGGGGAGCTGTTTTTT; CDR3 protein: CASSKPSGELFF
clone size: NA; D gene: NA; J gene: TRBJ2-2; V gene: TRBV28; CDR3 DNA: TGTGCCAGCAGTTCATTGTACCGTTCCGGGGAGCTGTTTTTT; CDR3 protein: CASSSLYRSGELFF
clone size: NA; D gene: NA; J gene: TRBJ2-2; V gene: TRBV28; CDR3 DNA: TGTGCCAGCATGCCCTTTGGGACCGGGGAGCTGTTTTTT; CDR3 protein: CASMPFGTGELFF
clone size: NA; D gene: NA; J gene: TRBJ2-2; V gene: TRBV15; CDR3 DNA: TGTGCCACCAGCAGGGGACCAAACACCGGGGAGCTGTTTTTT; CDR3 protein: CATSRGPNTGELFF
clone size: few; D gene: NA; J gene: TRBJ1-5; V gene: TRBV11-2; CDR3 DNA: TGTGCCAGCAGCTTATGGACCAATCAGCCCCAGCATTTT; CDR3 protein: CASSLWTNQPQHF
clone size: NA; D gene: TRBD1; J gene: TRBJ2-1; V gene: TRBV6-6; CDR3 DNA: TGTGCCAGCAGCCGGGACAGTTACAATGAGCAGTTCTTC; CDR3 protein: CASSRDSYNEQFF
clone size: NA; D gene: NA; J gene: TRBJ2-3; V gene: TRBV2; CDR3 DNA: TGTGCCACCCGGGACTTTGCCTCAGATACGCAGTATTTT; CDR3 protein: CATRDFASDTQYF
clone size: NA; D gene: NA; J gene: TRBJ2-3; V gene: TRBV27; CDR3 DNA: TGTGCCAGCAGTCCCACTAGCACAGATACGCAGTATTTT; CDR3 protein: CASSPTSTDTQYF
clone size: NA; D gene: NA; J gene: TRBJ2-7; V gene: TRBV27; CDR3 DNA: TGTGCCAGCAGCCACGGACCCTACGAGCAGTACTTC; CDR3 protein: CASSHGPYEQYF
clone size: few; D gene: NA; J gene: TRBJ2-7; V gene: TRBV29-1; CDR3 DNA: TGCAGCGTTCCGGACAGACCAGGGCAGTACTTC; CDR3 protein: CSVPDRPGQYF
clone size: NA; D gene: NA; J gene: TRBJ2-5; V gene: TRBV4-2; CDR3 DNA: TGTGCCAGCAGCCAAGTTGGTAGCGGAACACAAGAGACCCAGTACTTC; CDR3 protein: CASSQVGSGTQETQYF
clone size: few; D gene: NA; J gene: TRBJ2-7; V gene: TRBV11-3; CDR3 DNA: TGTGCCAGCAGTCCCGGGCCTAACTACGAGCAGTACTTC; CDR3 protein: CASSPGPNYEQYF
clone size: NA; D gene: NA; J gene: TRBJ2-2; V gene: TRBV19; CDR3 DNA: TGTGCCAGTAGTATGCGGGGGAACACCGGGGAGCTGTTTTTT; CDR3 protein: CASSMRGNTGELFF
clone size: medium-sized; D gene: NA; J gene: TRBJ2-7; V gene: TRBV7-2; CDR3 DNA: TGTGCCAGCAGCTTAGGATTCCTAGAGAACGAGCAGTACTTC; CDR3 protein: CASSLGFLENEQYF
clone size: NA; D gene: TRBD1; J gene: TRBJ2-1; V gene: TRBV28; CDR3 DNA: TGTGCCAGCAGCACAGGGGGCGCCGGGTACAATGAGCAGTTCTTC; CDR3 protein: CASSTGGAGYNEQFF
clone size: NA; D gene: NA; J gene: TRBJ1-4; V gene: TRBV30; CDR3 DNA: TGTGCCTGGAGTCCCTACCCCGTGACCGGGAATGAAAAACTGTTTTTT; CDR3 protein: CAWSPYPVTGNEKLFF
clone size: NA; D gene: TRBD1; J gene: TRBJ2-3; V gene: TRBV19; CDR3 DNA: TGTGCCAGTAGTATAGGAACAGGGGCAGATACGCAGTATTTT; CDR3 protein: CASSIGTGADTQYF
clone size: NA; D gene: TRBD2; J gene: TRBJ2-5; V gene: TRBV7-9; CDR3 DNA: TGTGCCAGCAGTATAGCGGGGCAAGAGACCCAGTACTTC; CDR3 protein: CASSIAGQETQYF
clone size: NA; D gene: NA; J gene: TRBJ1-2; V gene: TRBV29-1; CDR3 DNA: TGCAGCGTGGGGGAGGGCTATGGCTACACCTTC; CDR3 protein: CSVGEGYGYTF
clone size: few; D gene: TRBD1; J gene: TRBJ1-1; V gene: TRBV7-9; CDR3 DNA: TGTGCCAGCAGCTTGCAAAAGACAGGGGGCGGGAACACTGAAGCTTTCTTT; CDR3 protein: CASSLQKTGGGNTEAFF
clone size: once; D gene: TRBD1; J gene: TRBJ2-5; V gene: TRBV5-4; CDR3 DNA: TGTGCCAGCAGCAAGGGACAGGGTCGGGGAGAGACCCAGTACTTC; CDR3 protein: CASSKGQGRGETQYF
clone size: NA; D gene: NA; J gene: TRBJ1-5; V gene: TRBV5-1; CDR3 DNA: TGCGCCAGCAGAGTGGGGCCTCGGGCGCCCCAGCATTTT; CDR3 protein: CASRVGPRAPQHF
clone size: NA; D gene: NA; J gene: TRBJ2-3; V gene: TRBV27; CDR3 DNA: TGTGCCAGCAGTTTATTCAAGGGGGGGGATACGCAGTATTTT; CDR3 protein: CASSLFKGGDTQYF
clone size: NA; D gene: NA; J gene: TRBJ1-5; V gene: TRBV4-1; CDR3 DNA: TGCGCCAGCAGCCCAGCCTCCCAGGCGAGCAATCAGCCCCAGCATTTT; CDR3 protein: CASSPASQASNQPQHF
clone size: NA; D gene: NA; J gene: TRBJ2-7; V gene: TRBV9; CDR3 DNA: TGTGCCAGCAGCGGAAACCCGGGAATCGACGAGCAGTACTTC; CDR3 protein: CASSGNPGIDEQYF
clone size: NA; D gene: NA; J gene: TRBJ1-3; V gene: TRBV4-1; CDR3 DNA: TGCGCCAGCAGCCAAGATCTTGACAGCCACTCTGGAAACACCATATATTTT; CDR3 protein: CASSQDLDSHSGNTIYF
clone size: once; D gene: NA; J gene: TRBJ2-7; V gene: TRBV7-9; CDR3 DNA: TGTGCCAGCAGCTTAGCGGTCGGGTTAAGCTCCTACGAGCAGTACTTC; CDR3 protein: CASSLAVGLSSYEQYF
clone size: NA; D gene: NA; J gene: TRBJ2-5; V gene: TRBV10-3; CDR3 DNA: TGTGCCATCAGGATCAGGATCGGGGTGGGAGAGACCCAGTACTTC; CDR3 protein: CAIRIRIGVGETQYF
clone size: NA; D gene: NA; J gene: TRBJ1-2; V gene: TRBV5-4; CDR3 DNA: NA; CDR3 protein: CASSLGDFRGYTF
clone size: NA; D gene: NA; J gene: TRBJ1-2; V gene: TRBV18; CDR3 DNA: TGTGCCAGCTCACCCGGACACCTTACGTTTAACTATGGCTACACCTTC; CDR3 protein: CASSPGHLTFNYGYTF
clone size: NA; D gene: NA; J gene: TRBJ2-1; V gene: TRBV5-4; CDR3 DNA: TGTGCCAGCAGCTCCTTCCACAGGGAATCCTACAATGAGCAGTTCTTC; CDR3 protein: CASSSFHRESYNEQFF
clone size: NA; D gene: TRBD1; J gene: TRBJ1-4; V gene: TRBV5-4; CDR3 DNA: TGTGCCAGCAGCTCCCGGACAGGGGCTAATGAAAAACTGTTTTTT; CDR3 protein: CASSSRTGANEKLFF
clone size: once; D gene: TRBD1; J gene: TRBJ2-2; V gene: TRBV5-1; CDR3 DNA: TGCGCCAGCAGCTCCCCCGGGACAGTTACCGGGGAGCTGTTTTTT; CDR3 protein: CASSSPGTVTGELFF
clone size: NA; D gene: TRBD1; J gene: TRBJ2-7; V gene: TRBV9; CDR3 DNA: TGTGCCAGCAGCGGACAGGGGGAGGGGTTCTACGAGCAGTACTTC; CDR3 protein: CASSGQGEGFYEQYF
clone size: NA; D gene: TRBD1; J gene: TRBJ2-1; V gene: TRBV12-5; CDR3 DNA: TGTGCTAGTGGGCCGGGACAGGGGCGCAATGAGCAGTTCTTC; CDR3 protein: CASGPGQGRNEQFF
clone size: NA; D gene: NA; J gene: TRBJ1-5; V gene: TRBV18; CDR3 DNA: TGTGCCAGCTCCCTCCAGGGGCCCGGGGAGCCCCAGCATTTT; CDR3 protein: CASSLQGPGEPQHF
clone size: medium-sized; D gene: NA; J gene: TRBJ1-1; V gene: TRBV15; CDR3 DNA: TGTGCCACCAGCAGGGGGAACACTGAAGCTTTCTTT; CDR3 protein: CATSRGNTEAFF
clone size: NA; D gene: TRBD2; J gene: TRBJ2-5; V gene: TRBV9; CDR3 DNA: TGTGCCAGCAGTCGGTCTCTTGGACTAGCGGGGCAAGAGACCCAGTACTTC; CDR3 protein: CASSRSLGLAGQETQYF
clone size: NA; D gene: TRBD2; J gene: TRBJ2-1; V gene: TRBV5-1; CDR3 DNA: TGCGCCAGCAGCCAACTACTAGCGGGAGTGTCCAATGAGCAGTTCTTC; CDR3 protein: CASSQLLAGVSNEQFF
clone size: NA; D gene: NA; J gene: TRBJ1-6; V gene: TRBV5-6; CDR3 DNA: TGTGCCAGCAGCTTGAGGCGCCGATCTAGTTCACCCCTCCACTTT; CDR3 protein: CASSLRRRSSSPLHF
clone size: NA; D gene: NA; J gene: TRBJ2-2; V gene: TRBV7-8; CDR3 DNA: TGTGCCAGCAGCATCCTAGAAACCGGGGAGCTGTTTTTT; CDR3 protein: CASSILETGELFF
clone size: NA; D gene: NA; J gene: TRBJ2-7; V gene: TRBV7-2; CDR3 DNA: TGTGCCAGCAGCTTATCTAGGGGGTACGAGCAGTACTTC; CDR3 protein: CASSLSRGYEQYF
clone size: NA; D gene: NA; J gene: TRBJ1-1; V gene: TRBV29-1; CDR3 DNA: TGCAGCGTTGGCGTAGGGGTGCGAACTGAAGCTTTCTTT; CDR3 protein: CSVGVGVRTEAFF
clone size: NA; D gene: NA; J gene: TRBJ2-3; V gene: TRBV7-6; CDR3 DNA: TGTGCCAGCAGCTCTCACCTTAGAAAGGGTACGCAGTATTTT; CDR3 protein: CASSSHLRKGTQYF
clone size: NA; D gene: NA; J gene: TRBJ1-5; V gene: TRBV19; CDR3 DNA: TGTGCCACCTGGGGGACAAGGGACAATCAGCCCCAGCATTTT; CDR3 protein: CATWGTRDNQPQHF
clone size: NA; D gene: NA; J gene: TRBJ1-4; V gene: TRBV28; CDR3 DNA: TGTGCCAGTACAACAGGGAAGGGGCCTGATGAAAAACTGTTTTTT; CDR3 protein: CASTTGKGPDEKLFF
clone size: NA; D gene: TRBD1; J gene: TRBJ1-3; V gene: TRBV5-1; CDR3 DNA: TGCGCCAGCAGCGGGGACAGGGGAGGTGGAAACACCATATATTTT; CDR3 protein: CASSGDRGGGNTIYF
clone size: NA; D gene: NA; J gene: TRBJ1-3; V gene: TRBV7-6; CDR3 DNA: TGTGCCAGCAGCTTAGCGCGACCCTCCTCTGGAAACACCATATATTTT; CDR3 protein: CASSLARPSSGNTIYF
clone size: NA; D gene: NA; J gene: TRBJ2-3; V gene: TRBV7-3; CDR3 DNA: TGTGCCAGCAACTTAGAGTCCACAGATACGCAGTATTTT; CDR3 protein: CASNLESTDTQYF